These 10 T cell receptor beta chains were all obtained from the same sample, sequenced in a study of T cell responses to AZD1222 COVID-19 vaccine. The repertoire was sequenced with immunoSEQ multiplex PCR; TCRdb's copy has only in-frame clones and lacks some. The sample lists about 83,000 clones, more than 75% occurring once. Sequencing used peripheral blood, obtained on day 0 of MenACWY control vaccination. All receptors derive from an adult in good health.

V and J are TRBV14 and TRBJ1-1; weak D call: TRBD1 (6 bases). This CDR3 is built from 15 residues. In germline, CDR1 is SGHDN, CDR2 FVKESK. The V gene lost 0 bases and the J gene lost 6 bases, with 14 bases spanning the gap. CDR3 nucleotide sequence: TGTGCCAGCAGCCAAGAGGGGGCTCGGGTCGCTGAAGCTTTCTTT. The encoded protein is CASSQEGARVAEAFF.

The rearrangement links TRBV6-1 to TRBJ2-3, with D perhaps TRBD2 (5 bases). V gave up 1 base and J gave up 5 bases, with 16 bases separating them. The CDR3 is made up of 16 amino acids. Germline CDR1 reads MNHNS; CDR2 reads SASEGT. The CDR3 spells CASSEGGVGPGDTQYF. Written as DNA, the CDR3 is TGTGCCAGCAGTGAAGGGGGAGTTGGCCCGGGAGATACGCAGTATTTT.

V and J are TRBV28 and TRBJ1-6; D perhaps matches TRBD1 (6 bases). Germline CDR1 is MDHEN and CDR2 is SYDVKM. This CDR3 is 14 amino acids long. V lost 11 bases and J lost 7, with 18 bases in between. The CDR3, as DNA: TGTGCCGGTACGACACAGGGAAAGAATTCACCCCTCCACTTT. Residues: CAGTTQGKNSPLHF.

V usage is TRBV7-2 and J usage is TRBJ1-4; D is perhaps TRBD1 (6 bases). Germline values: CDR1 SGHTA, CDR2 FQGNSA. This CDR3 has 15 amino acids. Trimming left V 3 bases short and J 7 bases short, with 15 bases between. The CDR3 is CASSFQQGGGEKLFF. The DNA for the CDR3 is TGTGCCAGCAGCTTCCAACAGGGTGGGGGTGAAAAACTGTTTTTT.

This chain joins TRBV30 and TRBJ2-3, with a possible D match to TRBD2 (6 bases). The V end lost 1 base, the J end lost 8 bases, and 7 bases lay between the germline ends. The CDR3 has 11 amino acids. Germline assignment: CDR1 GTSNPN and CDR2 SVGIG (reference sequence). The CDR3 here is CAWSAGSTQYF. For the CDR3, the DNA is TGTGCCTGGAGTGCCGGGAGTACGCAGTATTTT.

This clone has a single count. The V gene is TRBV14, the J gene TRBJ2-5, with D unclear. The CDR3 totals 15 residues. The V gene lost 4 bases and the J gene lost 5 bases, with 17 bases spanning the gap. The V gene's germline CDR1 is SGHDN and CDR2 FVKESK. The CDR3 spells CASSPYSGSVETQYF. The CDR3 nucleotides are TGTGCCAGCAGCCCATATAGTGGAAGCGTTGAGACCCAGTACTTC.

Only one count was recorded for this clone. V usage is TRBV5-4 and J usage is TRBJ1-5; D is unclear. The length of the CDR3 is 12 residues. Germline CDR1 SGHNT, CDR2 YYREEE (reference sequence). V lost 0 bases and J lost 4, with 2 bases in between. This CDR3 is CASSLANQPQHF. In DNA form, the CDR3 reads TGTGCCAGCAGCTTGGCTAATCAGCCCCAGCATTTT.

The gene calls are TRBV29-1 and TRBJ1-2, with no clear D. V was shortened by 6 bases and J by 0 bases, with 8 bases between the two germline ends. Germline V gene data show CDR1 as SQVTM and CDR2 as ANQGSEA. CDR3 length equals 12 residues. As DNA, the CDR3 is TGCAGCGTCGGCGCCTCTAACTATGGCTACACCTTC. Protein: CSVGASNYGYTF.

This clone showed up just a few times. This rearrangement joins TRBV2 to TRBJ2-1, with 10 bases identical to TRBD2. Germline V lookup: CDR1 SNHLY, CDR2 FYNNEI. V shed 6 bases, J shed 4 bases, and the junction held 6 bases outside the gene matches. The CDR3 runs 15 residues. CDR3 sequence: CASRETSGSYNEQFF. DNA of the CDR3: TGTGCCAGCAGGGAGACTAGCGGGTCATACAATGAGCAGTTCTTC.

The chain carries TRBV24-1 and TRBJ2-2; 7 bases map to TRBD1. The CDR3 is 15 residues long. J lost 3 bases, V lost 5 bases, and 5 bases had no gene match. CDR1 is KGHDR and CDR2 is SFDVKD in the germline V gene. The CDR3 loop reads CATSVRQGYTGELFF. The DNA for the CDR3 is TGTGCCACCAGTGTCCGACAGGGATACACCGGGGAGCTGTTTTTT.